The rows below give T cell receptor beta chains drawn from one sample of a study of cytomegalovirus exposure and HLA in healthy donors. Only in-frame clones appear in the TCRdb table, and some are missing; sequencing was by immunoSEQ multiplex PCR. This repertoire shows roughly 110,000 clones, 79% found once; its top ten account for approximately 3.1%. The sample consisted of PBMCs. The receptors derive from a woman younger than 30 in good health and CMV-seropositive. The CDR3 runs from the conserved cysteine through the conserved F or W. Fields, in order: D gene, V gene, clone size, J gene, CDR3 protein, CDR3 DNA. A D gene is named only where the DNA matches it firmly. Expanded clones get a size class; other rows say once, few or many, or leave the size out.

D: .
V: TRBV13
size: .
J: TRBJ2-7
CDR3: CASSLGSQGRYF
DNA: TGTGCCAGCAGCTTAGGATCCCAGGGGAGGTACTTC

D: TRBD2
V: TRBV2
size: .
J: TRBJ2-6
CDR3: CASSGSTSGPSGANVLTF
DNA: TGTGCCAGCAGTGGAAGTACTAGCGGGCCCTCTGGGGCCAACGTCCTGACTTTC

D: TRBD1
V: TRBV7-9
size: .
J: TRBJ2-2
CDR3: CASSFHISTGGPGELFF
DNA: TGTGCCAGCAGCTTTCACATCTCCACAGGGGGCCCCGGGGAGCTGTTTTTT

D: TRBD1
V: TRBV28
size: .
J: TRBJ1-1
CDR3: CASSRDRNTEAFF
DNA: TGTGCCAGCAGCCGGGACAGGAACACTGAAGCTTTCTTT

D: TRBD2
V: TRBV30
size: .
J: TRBJ2-3
CDR3: CAWSIRTSGSADTQYF
DNA: TGTGCCTGGAGTATCAGGACTAGCGGGAGTGCAGATACGCAGTATTTT

D: .
V: TRBV19
size: .
J: TRBJ2-7
CDR3: CASSLGTALLYEQYF
DNA: TGTGCCAGTAGCCTCGGGACTGCGCTCCTCTACGAGCAGTACTTC

D: .
V: TRBV6-5
size: .
J: TRBJ2-5
CDR3: CASSYSTPEETQYF
DNA: TGTGCCAGCAGTTACTCCACACCCGAAGAGACCCAGTACTTC

D: .
V: TRBV25-1
size: .
J: TRBJ2-3
CDR3: CASGDVASTDTQYF
DNA: TGTGCCAGCGGAGACGTCGCAAGCACAGATACGCAGTATTTT

D: TRBD2
V: TRBV10-2
size: few
J: TRBJ2-1
CDR3: CASREANSGRWDNEQFF
DNA: TGCGCCAGCAGGGAGGCGAATAGCGGGCGGTGGGACAATGAGCAGTTCTTC

D: TRBD2
V: TRBV5-4
size: .
J: TRBJ2-3
CDR3: CASSLRLATDTPYF
DNA: TGTGCCAGCAGCTTACGACTAGCGACAGATACGCCGTATTTT

D: .
V: TRBV9
size: .
J: TRBJ1-4
CDR3: CASSADGGWDEKLFF
DNA: TGTGCCAGCAGCGCCGATGGGGGGTGGGATGAAAAACTGTTTTTT

D: .
V: TRBV19
size: .
J: TRBJ1-2
CDR3: CASSIDRSGLYGYTF
DNA: TGTGCCAGTAGTATAGACAGGTCTGGGTTATATGGCTACACCTTC

D: .
V: TRBV7-8
size: .
J: TRBJ1-4
CDR3: CASSLRAATNEKLFF
DNA: TGTGCCAGCAGCTTACGCGCTGCAACTAATGAAAAACTGTTTTTT

D: .
V: TRBV28
size: .
J: TRBJ1-1
CDR3: CASSAGGLGNTEAFF
DNA: TGTGCCAGCAGTGCGGGGGGACTAGGGAACACTGAAGCTTTCTTT

D: TRBD2
V: TRBV4-1
size: few
J: TRBJ2-1
CDR3: CASSPEGLDGNEQFF
DNA: TGCGCCAGCAGCCCTGAGGGACTAGACGGCAATGAGCAGTTCTTC

D: TRBD1
V: TRBV28
size: .
J: TRBJ2-6
CDR3: CASSSDRDRSLLVLTF
DNA: TGTGCCAGCAGTTCAGACCGGGACAGGAGCCTTCTCGTCCTGACTTTC

D: TRBD2
V: TRBV30
size: .
J: TRBJ2-7
CDR3: CAWSDLAGGEQYF
DNA: TGTGCCTGGAGTGACTTAGCGGGTGGGGAGCAGTACTTC

D: .
V: TRBV30
size: .
J: TRBJ2-7
CDR3: CAWSDRTYEQYF
DNA: TGTGCCTGGAGTGACAGGACCTACGAGCAGTACTTC

D: .
V: TRBV2
size: .
J: TRBJ2-7
CDR3: CASMESQSSYEQYF
DNA: TGTGCCAGCATGGAGTCCCAGAGCTCCTACGAGCAGTACTTC

D: .
V: TRBV14
size: .
J: TRBJ2-3
CDR3: CASSQDQGSDTQYF
DNA: TGTGCCAGCAGCCAAGATCAGGGGTCAGATACGCAGTATTTT